This passage covers 19 T cell receptor beta chains from one sample sequenced in a study of blood T cell repertoires in COVID-19. Profiled with immunoSEQ multiplex PCR; TCRdb holds only in-frame clones, not every one. The sample shows about 200,000 clones, approximately 90% of them seen only once. The source material was peripheral blood. These receptors were taken from a man between 45 and 60 years old with acute or convalescent COVID-19.

The genes are TRBV4-1 and TRBJ1-6; 7 bases match TRBD1. V was pared by 0 bases and J by 15 bases, with 8 bases of the junction left unmatched. The CDR3 has 14 amino acids. Germline lookup yields CDR1 MGHRA and CDR2 YSYEKL. CDR3 sequence: CASSQEDRAAGLHF. CDR3 bases: TGCGCCAGCAGCCAAGAAGACAGGGCGGCGGGCCTCCACTTT.

In this sample, this clone turned up once. The chain carries TRBV5-4 and TRBJ2-7; 8 nucleotides match TRBD2. CDR3 size: 17 residues. With 0 bases clipped from V and 0 bases from J, the junction kept 8 bases outside the gene matches. CDR1 is SGHNT, CDR2 YYREEE, per germline (reference sequence). This chain's CDR3 is CASSLGTSGGLSYEQYF. CDR3 nucleotides: TGTGCCAGCAGCTTGGGCACGAGCGGGGGCCTCTCCTACGAGCAGTACTTC.

This clone was seen just once. The V and J genes are TRBV3-1 (or the pseudogene TRBV3-2) and TRBJ1-6; the D is unclear. Germline lookup yields CDR1 LGHDT and CDR2 YNNKEL (reference sequence). The ends were cut back, 4 bases at V and 0 bases at J, with 7 bases in the middle. This CDR3 has 15 amino acids. The CDR3 DNA sequence: TGTGCCAGCAGCCCCAAGAGCTCCTATAATTCACCCCTCCACTTT. Protein: CASSPKSSYNSPLHF.

The V and J genes are TRBV5-3 and TRBJ2-1; 7 bases are a match to TRBD2. TRBV5-3 is identified as an open reading frame with a role that is uncertain. J was trimmed by 4 bases and V by 0 bases; bases with no gene match: 7. This CDR3 spans 16 amino acids. The CDR3 DNA sequence: TGTGCCAGAAGCTTGGATCCGCGGGGGAAATACAATGAGCAGTTCTTC. Amino acids: CARSLDPRGKYNEQFF.

This chain uses TRBV2 with TRBJ1-1, with D tentatively TRBD1 (6 bases). From germline, CDR1 is SNHLY and CDR2 FYNNEI. Deletions cut 6 bases from V and 0 bases from J, with 11 bases between. The CDR3 is 14 amino acids. The CDR3 DNA is TGTGCCAGCAGCGCGGACAGCATGAACACTGAAGCTTTCTTT. It translates to CASSADSMNTEAFF.

In regard to this clone: One end of the junction does not line up with germline, which may come from a read error. The CDR3 is CASSRIASDAFF. The CDR3 DNA is TGTGCCAGCAGTAGGATAGCGTCTGACGCTTTCTTT. The V gene is TRBV28, the J gene TRBJ1-1; D gene uncertain. Germline CDR1 is MDHEN and CDR2 is SYDVKM. The CDR3 has 12 residues.

This sequence joins TRBV11-2 and TRBJ1-3; D is ambiguous. The V and J ends lost 4 bases and 2 bases respectively, with 6 bases between them. This CDR3 has 13 residues. Germline-derived CDR1 and CDR2 are SGHAT and FQNNGV. CDR3 bases: TGTGCCAGCAGCTCGTCCCCTGGAAACACCATATATTTT. Protein: CASSSSPGNTIYF.

J is TRBJ1-2 and V is TRBV3-1 (or the pseudogene TRBV3-2), with D possibly matching TRBD1 (6 bases). Per germline, CDR1 LGHDT and CDR2 YNNKEL (reference sequence). The CDR3 runs 13 residues. Trimming took 4 bases from V and 4 from J, leaving 10 bases between them. As DNA, the CDR3 is TGTGCCAGCAGCCTCCAGGACAGCTATGGCTACACCTTC. It specifies CASSLQDSYGYTF.

The chain is built from TRBV6-5 and TRBJ1-1; the D is unclear. CDR1 is MNHEY and CDR2 is SVGAGI in the germline V gene. CDR3 length: 14 amino acids. Trimming pared 6 bases from V and 4 bases from J, leaving 15 bases between. CDR3 in amino acids: CASSRTGSSTEAFF. The CDR3 nucleotides are TGTGCCAGCAGCCGGACCGGGAGTAGCACTGAAGCTTTCTTT.

The chain employs TRBV6-5 and TRBJ1-2; no definite D call. V dropped 6 bases and J dropped 8 bases, with 13 bases sitting between them. Germline CDR1 and CDR2: MNHEY and SVGAGI. The CDR3 length is 12 residues. The CDR3 here is CASRGSLGGYTF. Written as DNA, the CDR3 is TGTGCCAGCAGGGGTTCGTTGGGCGGCTACACCTTC.

The gene calls are TRBV27 and TRBJ1-3; 8 bases match TRBD1. The CDR3 is 18 residues long. Per germline, CDR1 MNHEY and CDR2 SMNVEV (reference sequence). V was pared by 5 bases and J by 0 bases, with 12 bases of the junction left unmatched. The CDR3 nucleotides are TGTGCCAGCAGTCCTTCCGCATGGACAGGGTCCTCTGGAAACACCATATATTTT. This gives the protein CASSPSAWTGSSGNTIYF.

This chain connects TRBV6-5 to TRBJ1-2; TRBD1 aligns across 7 bases. The junction had 12 bases not matched to a gene; V was cut back by 7 bases and J by 4 bases. CDR1 is MNHEY, CDR2 SVGAGI, per germline. CDR3 length equals 15 residues. CDR3 protein: CASTQGGSFGYGYTF. CDR3 sequence (DNA): TGTGCCAGCACCCAGGGGGGCTCTTTCGGCTATGGCTACACCTTC.

The gene calls are TRBV19 and TRBJ1-5; no definite D call. The CDR3 is 16 amino acids. Germline V gene sequence: CDR1 LNHDA, CDR2 SQIVND (reference sequence). V shed 0 bases and J shed 1 base, with 10 bases lying between them. The CDR3 nucleotides read TGTGCCAGTAGTATAGAAGCCCGGGGAAGCAATCAGCCCCAGCATTTT. Translation gives CASSIEARGSNQPQHF. Complete variable domain (other parts from reference TRBV19 and TRBJ1-5): DGGITQSPKYLFRKEGQNVTLSCEQNLNHDAMYWYRQDPGQGLRLIYYSQIVNDFQKGDIAEGYSVSREKKESFPLTVTSAQKNPTAFYLCASSIEARGSNQPQHFGDGTRLSIL.

The CDR3 DNA reads as TGTGCCAGTAAGCCCTTAAGGGGATCTCGGACAGATACGCAGTATTTT. This encodes CASKPLRGSRTDTQYF. The V call is TRBV19, the J call TRBJ2-3; TRBD1 might be the D (5 bases). The CDR3 runs 16 residues. V dropped 7 bases and J dropped 3 bases, with 20 bases sitting between them. CDR1 and CDR2 (germline): LNHDA, SQIVND (reference sequence).

The table lists this clone with a count of one. V usage is TRBV3-1 (or the pseudogene TRBV3-2) and J usage is TRBJ1-6; 11 bases agree with TRBD1. V trimming: 3 bases; J trimming: 8 bases; junction bases outside the gene matches: 6. The germline V gene encodes CDR1 LGHDT and CDR2 YNNKEL (reference sequence). The CDR3 covers 16 residues. The CDR3: CASSHFRTGGYSPLHF. CDR3 DNA sequence: TGTGCCAGCAGCCATTTTCGGACAGGGGGCTATTCACCCCTCCACTTT.

The J gene is TRBJ1-5, the V gene TRBV19; a weak D match, TRBD1 (5 bases). The germline V gene encodes CDR1 LNHDA and CDR2 SQIVND (reference sequence). The CDR3 covers 13 residues. V was shortened by 8 bases and J by 5 bases, with 13 bases between the two germline ends. CDR3 in DNA: TGTGCCAGTGACGACAGCAGGGATCAGCCCCAGCATTTT. Translation gives CASDDSRDQPQHF.

The J gene is TRBJ1-1, the V gene TRBV11-1, with 9 bases lining up with TRBD1. Germline assignment: CDR1 SGHAT and CDR2 FQDESV (reference sequence). CDR3 length: 15 residues. Unmatched junction bases numbered 7, after V lost 4 bases and J lost 4 bases. The CDR3 DNA reads as TGTGCCAGCAGCTACCGGACAGGGGTAACCACTGAAGCTTTCTTT. It yields the protein CASSYRTGVTTEAFF.

The V call is TRBV27, the J call TRBJ2-2; D is uncertain. With 2 bases removed from V and 4 bases from J, the gap between germline ends came to 14 bases. The CDR3 consists of 16 residues. Germline values: CDR1 MNHEY, CDR2 SMNVEV (reference sequence). CDR3 residues: CASSLSGPHGTGELFF. In DNA form, the CDR3 reads TGTGCCAGCAGTTTAAGTGGGCCGCATGGCACCGGGGAGCTGTTTTTT.

The chain employs TRBV2 and TRBJ1-2; 7 bases are shared with TRBD1. Trimming at V came to 10 bases and at J to 8 bases, leaving 10 bases not matched to a gene. Germline CDR1 SNHLY, CDR2 FYNNEI. There are 12 residues in the CDR3. CDR3 in amino acids: CATSGTDGGYTF. In nucleotides, the CDR3 is TGTGCCACCAGCGGGACAGATGGCGGCTACACCTTC.